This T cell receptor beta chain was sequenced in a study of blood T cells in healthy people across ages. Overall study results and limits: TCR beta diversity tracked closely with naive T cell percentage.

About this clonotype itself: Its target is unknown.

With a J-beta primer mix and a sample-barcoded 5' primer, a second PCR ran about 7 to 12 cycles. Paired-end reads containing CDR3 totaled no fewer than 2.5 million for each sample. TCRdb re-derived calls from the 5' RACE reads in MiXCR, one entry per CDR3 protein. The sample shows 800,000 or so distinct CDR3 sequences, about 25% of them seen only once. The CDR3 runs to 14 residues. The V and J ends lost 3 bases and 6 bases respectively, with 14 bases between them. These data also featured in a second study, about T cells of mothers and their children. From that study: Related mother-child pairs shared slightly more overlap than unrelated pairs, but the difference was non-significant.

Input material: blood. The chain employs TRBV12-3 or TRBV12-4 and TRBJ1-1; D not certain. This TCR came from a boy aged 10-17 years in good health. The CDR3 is CASSFPPGKAEAFF. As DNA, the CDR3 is TGTGCCAGCAGTTTCCCCCCGGGGAAGGCTGAAGCTTTCTTT.